The 13 T cell receptor beta chains reported below all come from one sample, sequenced in a study of early T cells in non-severe SARS-CoV-2 infection. Each CDR3 protein is one row after TCRdb ran MiXCR on the 5' RACE reads. This table has roughly 58,000 distinct CDR3 sequences, 6.2% appearing once. Sequenced material: whole blood. The receptor set was obtained from an adult who was a healthcare worker with PCR-confirmed SARS-CoV-2 infection or an uninfected control (not recorded which).

The table lists this clonotype with a few counts. At one end the junction does not follow the germline gene, possibly because of a read error. The rearrangement uses TRBV20-1 and TRBJ2-5; 8 bases line up with TRBD2. This CDR3 comprises 15 residues. The germline V gene encodes CDR1 DFQATT and CDR2 SNEGSKA (reference sequence). The DNA of the CDR3 is TGTAGTGCTACCTGGGGTAGCGGGGCGAGGGAGACCCAGTACTTC. Translation gives CSATWGSGARETQYF.

The table lists this clonotype with many counts. The chain joins TRBV12-3 or TRBV12-4 to TRBJ1-3, with 7 nucleotides matching TRBD1. The CDR3 has 17 residues. With V trimmed by 5 bases and J by 0 bases, 10 bases remained unmatched. CDR3 sequence: CASSPRQGGSSGNTIYF. Written as DNA, the CDR3 is TGTGCCAGCAGTCCCCGACAGGGAGGATCCTCTGGAAACACCATATATTTT.

The rearrangement uses TRBV20-1 and TRBJ1-2, with D tentatively TRBD1 (5 bases). Trimming took 5 bases from V and 8 from J, leaving 21 bases between them. CDR1 is DFQATT and CDR2 is SNEGSKA in the germline V gene (reference sequence). CDR3 length: 14 residues. The CDR3 bases are TGCAGTGCTCGGGAGGGCTCGAACAGGCCCGGCTACACCTTC. Translated: CSAREGSNRPGYTF.

This clonotype was detected only a few times. The chain employs TRBV27 and TRBJ2-7, with 7 bases aligning to TRBD1. Germline lookup yields CDR1 MNHEY and CDR2 SMNVEV (reference sequence). CDR3 length: 14 residues. V was pared by 4 bases and J by 4 bases, with 7 bases of the junction left unmatched. The CDR3 region is CASSSPDRVYEQYF. CDR3 nucleotide sequence: TGTGCCAGCAGTTCCCCCGACAGGGTGTACGAGCAGTACTTC.

This clonotype was picked up a small number of times. The V call is TRBV5-5, the J call TRBJ1-3; no reliable D call. Germline V gives CDR1 SGHKS, CDR2 YYEKEE (reference sequence). V lost 4 bases and J 0 bases, leaving 14 bases between the germline ends. The CDR3 consists of 16 residues. As DNA, the CDR3 is TGTGCCAGCAGCCCGCATTACGGGAACTCTGGAAACACCATATATTTT. Amino acids: CASSPHYGNSGNTIYF.

In this sample, this clonotype turned up many times. The rearrangement joins TRBV18 to TRBJ2-1, with D possibly called TRBD1 or TRBD2 (6 bases each). CDR3 size: 15 residues. Per the germline V gene, CDR1 is KGHSH and CDR2 is LQKENI. With 5 bases removed from V and 4 bases from J, the gap between germline ends came to 15 bases. CDR3 amino acids: CASSSPGARYNEQFF. For the CDR3, the DNA is TGTGCCAGCTCATCCCCGGGGGCTCGATACAATGAGCAGTTCTTC.

Comments on this clonotype: The junction shows a germline mismatch at one end, possibly a read error. The chain uses TRBV30 and TRBJ1-2; D not certain. This CDR3 is built from 11 residues. The germline gives CDR1 GTSNPN, CDR2 SVGIG (reference sequence). CDR3 sequence: CAWSQRENCYF. As DNA, the CDR3 is TGTGCCTGGAGTCAACGGGAGAACTGCTACTTC.

This clonotype was seen ten or more times. The rearrangement uses TRBV19 and TRBJ1-5, with a weak D call TRBD1 (5 bases). The germline V gene encodes CDR1 LNHDA and CDR2 SQIVND (reference sequence). V was cut by 3 bases and J by 5 bases, with 11 bases left in between. The CDR3 loop spans 14 amino acids. CDR3 sequence (DNA): TGTGCCAGTAGTATGGGGACGACCGATCAGCCCCAGCATTTT. Translating gives CASSMGTTDQPQHF.

This clonotype was recorded many times. This chain uses TRBV7-2 with TRBJ2-5; D gene ambiguous. V was trimmed by 5 bases and J by 4 bases, leaving 23 bases between them. Germline V gene sequence: CDR1 SGHTA, CDR2 FQGNSA. The CDR3 runs 17 residues. CDR3: CASSLGLNIGTGETQYF. In nucleotides, the CDR3 is TGTGCCAGCAGCCTAGGGCTAAATATTGGCACGGGAGAGACCCAGTACTTC.

This clonotype occurred many times. The chain employs TRBV4-1 and TRBJ1-4; D not resolved. The V end lost 1 base, the J end lost 3 bases, and 12 bases lay between the germline ends. The germline V gene encodes CDR1 MGHRA and CDR2 YSYEKL. The CDR3 has 16 amino acids. CDR3 DNA: TGCGCCAGCAGCCAAGTTCGCGGCAGGCCTAATGAAAAACTGTTTTTT. It encodes CASSQVRGRPNEKLFF.

The V gene is TRBV6-5, the J gene TRBJ1-1, with D possibly being TRBD1 (5 bases). The ends were cut back, 6 bases at V and 4 bases at J, with 9 bases in the middle. The CDR3 is 12 amino acids. Germline assignment: CDR1 MNHEY and CDR2 SVGAGI. The CDR3 coding sequence is TGTGCCAGCAGACTTGGGGCCACTGAAGCTTTCTTT. It translates to CASRLGATEAFF.

Ten or more counts support this clonotype. The rearrangement joins TRBV14 to TRBJ2-2; the D gene is possibly TRBD1 (7 bases). Germline loops: CDR1 SGHDN, CDR2 FVKESK. This CDR3 has 16 residues. The ends were cut back, 0 bases at V and 3 bases at J, with 11 bases in the middle. CDR3 protein: CASSQDGGTDTGELFF. The CDR3 DNA reads as TGTGCCAGCAGCCAAGATGGGGGGACAGACACCGGGGAGCTGTTTTTT.

This clonotype turned up a few times. This sequence joins TRBV6-2 or TRBV6-3 and TRBJ1-1; D call uncertain. With 0 bases removed from V and 2 bases from J, the gap between germline ends came to 7 bases. This CDR3 comprises 14 residues. CDR1 and CDR2 (germline): MNHEY, SVGEGT. The CDR3 protein is CASSYSGRNTEAFF. Written as DNA, the CDR3 is TGTGCCAGCAGTTACTCCGGCAGAAACACTGAAGCTTTCTTT.